A selection of T cell receptor beta chains follows, all from one sample in a study of breast tumors, draining lymph nodes, adjacent tissues. TCRdb passed the multiplex PCR reads through MiXCR, listing each CDR3 protein once. This table has approximately 210,000 distinct CDR3 sequences, under 35% appearing once. Specimen: axillary lymph node tissue. The source of these receptors is a female donor with breast cancer. Some clones in this sample may be carry-over from other donors' samples. The CDR3 runs from the conserved cysteine through the conserved F or W. The size field is filled for only some rows; it gives once, few, many or a size class.

size	V	J	CDR3
many	TRBV7-9	TRBJ1-2	CASSLEGVYGYTF
-	TRBV7-2	TRBJ2-5	CASSLESGGDGTDPQYF
many	TRBV5-8	TRBJ2-3	CASSTGTLRSTDTQYF
many	TRBV7-2	TRBJ2-5	CASSPEPGSIETQHF
many	TRBV7-2	TRBJ2-2	CASSLLGELFF
many	TRBV29-1	TRBJ2-6	CSIGTGSTGANVLTF
many	TRBV29-1	TRBJ1-3	CSVSRQGVDTIYF
few	TRBV24-1	TRBJ1-5	CATRAGQGNSNQPQHF
few	TRBV5-1	TRBJ2-5	CASTPEGQREGQETQYF
-	TRBV20-1	TRBJ2-5	CSAKPTGTSQETQYF
few	TRBV5-6	TRBJ2-2	CASSLRTVLNTGELFF
few	TRBV5-5	TRBJ2-7	CASSPRAGSIYEQYF
many	TRBV11-2	TRBJ1-6	CASSPRDTSPLHF
many	TRBV6-1	TRBJ2-3	CATETGISTDTQYF
-	TRBV6-6	TRBJ1-6	CASSHSGHRGRSFYNSPLHF
many	TRBV12-3/TRBV12-4	TRBJ2-3	CASRLHGTDTQYF
-	TRBV3-1	TRBJ1-4	CASSEWTRGEKLFF
-	TRBV5-1	TRBJ2-1	CASSSWGFNDQFF
many	TRBV11-3	TRBJ2-5	CASTLAGWQETQYF
many	TRBV6-5	TRBJ1-2	CASRSTGGYGYTF
-	TRBV7-2	TRBJ2-7	CASTFGTYVEQYF
many	TRBV19	TRBJ1-2	CASSIGGGLNYGYTF
-	TRBV2	TRBJ2-5	CASRRGRGNQETQYF
-	TRBV11-2	TRBJ2-5	CASSSPNQETQYF
many	TRBV11-2	TRBJ2-3	CASSSWTSGGVDTQYF
many	TRBV2	TRBJ1-2	CASSDDSYGYTF
-	TRBV19	TRBJ2-1	CASSAGSGRAGNEQFF